This is a list of T cell receptor beta chains from one sample in a study of cytomegalovirus exposure and HLA in healthy donors. Repertoires were generated with immunoSEQ multiplex PCR, while TCRdb's copy carries only in-frame clones and drops some. The sample records approximately 150,000 clones, 75% to 90% being singletons. Sequencing used PBMCs. The receptors were sampled from a human donor in good health. Both conserved end residues are part of each CDR3. D genes are given only for firm matches.

v_gene	len	d_gene	j_gene	CDR3aa
TRBV4-1	15	-	TRBJ1-2	CASSHEVENPYGYTF
TRBV18	13	TRBD1	TRBJ2-7	CASSPGQGNEQYF
TRBV7-9	13	TRBD1	TRBJ1-2	CASSLQGAYGYTF
TRBV7-9	15	-	TRBJ1-5	CASSLDGFSNQPQHF
TRBV4-1	19	TRBD2	TRBJ2-2	CASSQDIASAGGYTGELFF
TRBV7-2	14	TRBD1	TRBJ2-2	CASSARTGAGELFF
TRBV4-1	15	-	TRBJ2-1	CASSLGRTSSNEQFF
TRBV5-5	14	-	TRBJ2-7	CASSFGGAAREQYF
TRBV6-6	16	-	TRBJ1-2	CASSYSISGGANGYTF
TRBV9	14	TRBD2	TRBJ2-7	CASSVELADYEQYF
TRBV7-2	16	TRBD1	TRBJ2-2	CASSLEGTGVTGELFF
TRBV5-6	16	TRBD1	TRBJ2-5	CASSPEGDRGRPGQYF
TRBV2	15	-	TRBJ2-7	CASSGSLASSSEQYF
TRBV7-7	13	TRBD2	TRBJ2-5	CASSAGLDVTQYF
TRBV7-9	11	-	TRBJ2-7	CAGGGGYEQYF
TRBV27	18	TRBD1	TRBJ2-5	CASSLTLRSGTEKETQYF
TRBV5-6	13	TRBD1	TRBJ1-2	CASSIDRGYGYTF
TRBV25-1	15	TRBD1	TRBJ2-7	CASNQPGQGGTKQYF
TRBV6-5	16	TRBD2	TRBJ2-1	CASSFWTSGGANEQFF
TRBV6-1	13	TRBD1	TRBJ1-3	CAGGTVSGNTIYF
TRBV9	14	-	TRBJ1-6	CASSVRDTDSPLHF
TRBV7-2	13	-	TRBJ1-1	CASTDGGNTEAFF
TRBV7-9	14	TRBD1	TRBJ1-2	CAILSWTGVGGYTF
TRBV19	14	-	TRBJ1-2	CASSIDGHLYGYTF
TRBV12-5	15	-	TRBJ2-7	CASATPQRQSYEQYF
TRBV20-1	11	TRBD1	TRBJ1-1	CSAYDRGAAFF
TRBV11-3	13	TRBD2	TRBJ2-7	CASSLVGGGEQYF
TRBV25-1	16	-	TRBJ1-2	CASSDPFRGSNYGYTF
TRBV7-7	15	TRBD2	TRBJ2-5	CASSLGGGAGETQYF
TRBV18	17	-	TRBJ2-7	CASSPPADGTHSYEQYF
TRBV7-2	15	-	TRBJ2-1	CASSIRGNAYNEQFF
TRBV15	16	TRBD2	TRBJ2-1	CATSPFSGGAYNEQFF
TRBV5-4	16	-	TRBJ1-1	CASSNWIGTPNTEAFF
TRBV4-2	15	TRBD1	TRBJ1-6	CASSQPQGDGSPLHF
TRBV10-3	14	-	TRBJ2-7	CAISIVGGEDEQYF